This passage covers 27 T cell receptor beta chains from one sample sequenced in a study of T cells in Graves' hyperthyroidism and ophthalmopathy. TCR beta CDR3 regions were amplified from RNA. First-round RT-PCR of the TCR CDR3 relied on the HTBI primer set. TCRdb recomputed calls from the multiplex PCR reads with MiXCR, one row per CDR3 protein. The table records hundreds of thousands of distinct CDR3 sequences, 38% of them present only once. The sequencing input was blood. The receptor set was obtained from a man between 18 and 29 years old with Graves' hyperthyroidism.

A note on this clonotype: A much larger clone differs by one base, so this may be a read error. V and J are TRBV12-3 or TRBV12-4 and TRBJ1-1; D call uncertain. The CDR3 is made up of 11 amino acids. This chain's CDR3 is CTSSPPGVAFF. The CDR3 DNA follows: TGTACCAGCAGTCCACCAGGTGTAGCTTTCTTT.

This clonotype was counted between two and nine times. The chain couples TRBV20-1 to TRBJ1-5, with TRBD1 matching 7 bases. The germline V gene has CDR1 DFQATT and CDR2 SNEGSKA (reference sequence). The CDR3 has 13 residues. J was trimmed by 4 bases and V by 4 bases; bases with no gene match: 4. The CDR3 protein is CSAKVRGNQPQHF. The CDR3 DNA reads TGCAGTGCTAAGGTCAGGGGGAATCAGCCCCAGCATTTT.

The gene calls are TRBV7-9 and TRBJ2-7; D could derive from TRBD1 or TRBD2 (7 bases each). CDR1 SEHNR and CDR2 FQNEAQ come from the germline V gene (reference sequence). Deletions cut 11 bases from V and 3 bases from J, with 14 bases between. The CDR3 has 12 amino acids. This chain's CDR3 is CASGGGRYEQYF. Written as DNA, the CDR3 is TGTGCCTCAGGGGGGGGACGCTACGAGCAGTACTTC.

The chain employs TRBV5-1 and TRBJ2-7; D tentatively reads TRBD1 or TRBD2 (5 bases each). V dropped 0 bases and J dropped 4 bases, with 14 bases sitting between them. The germline gives CDR1 SGHRS, CDR2 YFSETQ. This CDR3 comprises 15 residues. The CDR3, as DNA: TGCGCCAGCAGCTTGGAACTGGGGACGTCGTACGAGCAGTACTTC. Protein: CASSLELGTSYEQYF.

The sample holds a few counts of this clonotype. The chain carries TRBV5-1 and TRBJ1-1; 8 nucleotides match TRBD1. Germline values: CDR1 SGHRS, CDR2 YFSETQ. The CDR3 loop spans 15 amino acids. Unmatched junction bases numbered 9, after V lost 4 bases and J lost 4 bases. Written as DNA, the CDR3 is TGCGCCAGCAGCCTAATGGGACAGGTTTCCACTGAAGCTTTCTTT. Protein: CASSLMGQVSTEAFF.

CDR3 nucleotide sequence: TGTGCCAGCAGCTTAGTTCCGGGGGATGAAAAACTGTTTTTT. This translates into CASSLVPGDEKLFF. This chain connects TRBV7-8 to TRBJ1-4; tentative D call: TRBD1 (5 bases). The CDR3 loop spans 14 amino acids. In germline, CDR1 is SGHVS, CDR2 FQNEAQ. Trimming left V 1 base short and J 6 bases short, with 9 bases between. Full variable domain (outside the CDR3, taken from reference TRBV7-8 and TRBJ1-4): GAGVSQSPRYKVAKRGQDVALRCDPISGHVSLFWYQQALGQGPEFLTYFQNEAQLDKSGLPSDRFFAERPEGSVSTLKIQRTQQEDSAVYLCASSLVPGDEKLFFGSGTQLSVL.

This chain links TRBV19 with TRBJ2-7; possible D gene TRBD2, 7 bases. This CDR3 contains 13 residues. V lost 6 bases to trimming and J lost 3 bases, with 12 bases between them. Germline V CDR1 and CDR2: LNHDA, SQIVND (reference sequence). The CDR3 spells CASRAGARYEQYF. For the CDR3, the DNA is TGTGCCAGTAGGGCGGGGGCGCGCTACGAGCAGTACTTC.

With regard to this clonotype: An end of the junction differs from the germline gene, which may be a read error. The genes are TRBV7-9 and TRBJ2-2, with TRBD1 matching over 8 bases. Germline values: CDR1 SEHNR, CDR2 FQNEAQ (reference sequence). There are 11 residues in the CDR3. The CDR3 loop is CAIRSDRELFF. The DNA of the CDR3 is TGTGCCATCAGGTCGGACAGGGAGCTGTTTTTC.

This clonotype was recorded a few times. The rearrangement uses TRBV10-3 and TRBJ2-3; D is undetermined. This CDR3 region has 13 residues. The V end was cut by 0 bases, the J end by 8 bases, with 9 bases between. The V gene's germline CDR1 is ENHRY and CDR2 SYGVKD. This chain's CDR3 is CAISESSSGTQYF. CDR3 sequence (DNA): TGTGCCATCAGTGAGTCGTCATCCGGTACGCAGTATTTT.

This clonotype was detected only a few times. This chain links TRBV28 with TRBJ1-1; unclear D gene. V lost 7 bases and J lost 1, with 7 bases in between. CDR3 length equals 12 residues. CDR1 is MDHEN and CDR2 is SYDVKM in the germline V gene. This CDR3 is CASKVTNTEAFF. Written as DNA, the CDR3 is TGTGCCAGCAAAGTGACGAACACTGAAGCTTTCTTT.

This clonotype was seen repeatedly, ten times or more. The chain combines TRBV10-3 with TRBJ1-6; 9 bases match TRBD1. Losses at the gene ends were 11 bases for V and 10 bases for J; bases not matched to a gene: 12. The CDR3 contains 14 residues. CDR1 and CDR2 from the germline V gene are ENHRY and SYGVKD. The CDR3 reads CAAKEGDRGSPLHF. CDR3 nucleotide sequence: TGTGCCGCCAAGGAGGGCGACAGGGGGTCACCCCTCCACTTT.

CDR3 amino acids: CASSLNPTGWTAFF. The CDR3 nucleotides are TGTGCCAGCAGCTTAAACCCGACAGGATGGACAGCTTTCTTT. This chain links TRBV7-2 with TRBJ1-1; D is perhaps TRBD1 (6 bases). Germline V CDR1 and CDR2: SGHTA, FQGNSA. Deletions cut 2 bases from V and 10 bases from J, with 17 bases between. This CDR3 comprises 14 residues.

This clonotype has only a few counts. The rearrangement links TRBV5-5 to TRBJ1-2; D is possibly TRBD1 (6 bases). Trimming removed 5 bases at V and 5 bases at J, with 16 bases between. CDR3 length equals 14 residues. The germline CDR1 and CDR2 sequences are SGHKS and YYEKEE (reference sequence). CDR3 sequence reads: CASSPGGGLYGYTF. The CDR3 DNA is TGTGCCAGCAGTCCCGGGGGGGGCCTATATGGCTACACCTTC. Filled out from reference TRBV5-5 and TRBJ1-2, the complete variable domain reads DAGVTQSPTHLIKTRGQQVTLRCSPISGHKSVSWYQQVLGQGPQFIFQYYEKEERGRGNFPDRFSARQFPNYSSELNVNALLLGDSALYLCASSPGGGLYGYTFGSGTRLTVV.

The sample holds a few counts of this clonotype. The rearrangement uses TRBV20-1 and TRBJ2-7; no definite D call. V was cut by 6 bases and J by 3 bases, with 18 bases left in between. Germline V gives CDR1 DFQATT, CDR2 SNEGSKA (reference sequence). The CDR3 loop spans 14 amino acids. CDR3 in amino acids: CSAHRKVASYEQYF. Written as DNA, the CDR3 is TGCAGTGCCCACCGAAAGGTTGCGAGCTACGAGCAGTACTTC.

This clonotype has only a few counts. V is TRBV20-1 and J is TRBJ2-7, with 9 bases matching TRBD2. Germline values: CDR1 DFQATT, CDR2 SNEGSKA (reference sequence). The V gene end was trimmed by 3 bases and the J gene end by 4 bases; junction bases not matched to a gene: 4. This CDR3 has 13 residues. DNA of the CDR3: TGCAGTGCTAGTGGGCTAGCGGGGTACGAGCAGTACTTC. Translated, it gives CSASGLAGYEQYF.

CDR3 DNA sequence: TGCAGTGCTAGGGTGGCTAGCGGGGGAGAGACCCAGTACTTC. Translation gives CSARVASGGETQYF. V and J are TRBV20-1 and TRBJ2-5; 10 positions match TRBD2. The CDR3 sequence is 14 residues long. Trimming took 3 bases from V and 4 from J; bases not matched to a gene: 5. Per germline, CDR1 DFQATT and CDR2 SNEGSKA (reference sequence).

This clonotype came up once. V gene TRBV5-6 combines with J gene TRBJ2-5; TRBD1 is a possible D gene (6 bases). The germline V gene encodes CDR1 SGHDT and CDR2 YYEEEE. Trimming left V 0 bases short and J 2 bases short, with 17 bases between. The CDR3 sequence is 17 residues long. This CDR3 is CASSLGSGQRRQETQYF. In DNA form, the CDR3 reads TGTGCCAGCAGCTTGGGCTCAGGACAGAGAAGGCAAGAGACCCAGTACTTC.

This clonotype appeared many times. This sequence joins TRBV10-1 and TRBJ1-1; tentatively, D is TRBD1 (6 bases). Per germline, CDR1 WNHNN and CDR2 SYGVQD (reference sequence). The CDR3 runs 14 residues. Trimming removed 3 bases from V and 5 bases from J, with 13 bases in between. CDR3 protein: CASSDGQGRTEAFF. CDR3 DNA sequence: TGCGCCAGCAGTGACGGGCAGGGGAGGACTGAAGCTTTCTTT.

The chain combines TRBV12-3 or TRBV12-4 with TRBJ2-2, with TRBD1 as a possible D gene (5 bases). Trimming took 4 bases from V and 8 from J, leaving 17 bases between them. The CDR3 length is 15 residues. The CDR3 reads CASSSGLVEPGELFF. The CDR3 DNA reads as TGTGCCAGCAGTTCAGGGTTGGTCGAACCAGGGGAGCTGTTTTTT.

The chain employs TRBV7-8 and TRBJ1-1, with no clear D. Per the germline V gene, CDR1 is SGHVS and CDR2 is FQNEAQ. The V gene lost 2 bases and the J gene lost 0 bases, with 7 bases spanning the gap. This CDR3 has 14 residues. The CDR3 DNA follows: TGTGCCAGCAGCTTAAGGTACCTGAACACTGAAGCTTTCTTT. It encodes CASSLRYLNTEAFF. Filled out from reference TRBV7-8 and TRBJ1-1, the complete variable domain reads GAGVSQSPRYKVAKRGQDVALRCDPISGHVSLFWYQQALGQGPEFLTYFQNEAQLDKSGLPSDRFFAERPEGSVSTLKIQRTQQEDSAVYLCASSLRYLNTEAFFGQGTRLTVV.

A note on this clonotype: Sequence at one end of the junction differs from germline and may be a read error. The chain has TRBV2 and TRBJ1-6; 8 bases map to TRBD1. The CDR3 extends over 16 amino acids. Germline V lookup: CDR1 SNHLY, CDR2 FYNNEI. The CDR3 loop is CASSRTGTIYSSPLHF. The CDR3 bases are TGTGCCAGCAGCCGGACAGGGACCATCTATAGTTCACCCCTCCACTTT.

This clonotype was recorded once. The rearrangement joins TRBV2 to TRBJ2-3; possible D gene TRBD2, 6 bases. Trimming pared 7 bases from V and 0 bases from J, leaving 14 bases between. The germline V gene has CDR1 SNHLY and CDR2 FYNNEI. This CDR3 is 15 amino acids long. The CDR3 loop is CASTVADSSTDTQYF. Here the CDR3 DNA reads TGTGCCAGCACCGTAGCGGATTCTAGCACAGATACGCAGTATTTT. The full variable domain, completed using reference TRBV2 and TRBJ2-3, is EPEVTQTPSHQVTQMGQEVILRCVPISNHLYFYWYRQILGQKVEFLVSFYNNEISEKSEIFDDQFSVERPDGSNFTLKIRSTKLEDSAMYFCASTVADSSTDTQYFGPGTRLTVL.

The table lists this clonotype with many counts. The chain couples TRBV7-9 to TRBJ2-7; D assignment may be TRBD1 or TRBD2 (5 bases each). Germline V gene lookup returns CDR1 SEHNR and CDR2 FQNEAQ (reference sequence). The CDR3 length is 12 residues. V was shortened by 3 bases and J by 7 bases, with 10 bases between the two germline ends. This CDR3 is CASSFGTKEQYF. The CDR3 DNA is TGTGCCAGCAGCTTCGGGACGAAGGAGCAGTACTTC.

J is TRBJ2-5 and V is TRBV19; possible D gene TRBD2, 5 bases. The CDR3 length is 15 residues. V lost 5 bases and J lost 4, with 17 bases in between. The germline V gene encodes CDR1 LNHDA and CDR2 SQIVND (reference sequence). CDR3 bases: TGTGCCAGTAGTGGGAGTTCAAGGCCGGGAGAGACCCAGTACTTC. Translated: CASSGSSRPGETQYF.

The chain employs TRBV25-1 and TRBJ1-5; 8 nucleotides agree with TRBD1. V gave up 4 bases and J gave up 9 bases; unmatched junction bases: 8. Germline-derived CDR1 and CDR2 are MGHDK and SYGVNS. This CDR3 spans 14 amino acids. The CDR3 nucleotides are TGTGCCAGCAGTGTTGGACAGGGCGTTGGGCCCCAGCATTTT. Its protein product is CASSVGQGVGPQHF.

The V call is TRBV2, the J call TRBJ1-6; D gene ambiguous. This CDR3 is built from 13 residues. The germline gives CDR1 SNHLY, CDR2 FYNNEI. V lost 5 bases and J 14 bases, leaving 16 bases between the germline ends. CDR3 coding DNA: TGTGCCAGCAGTTACGAGGACCCTGAAGCCCTCCACTTT. As protein: CASSYEDPEALHF.

There are a few counts of this clonotype. The rearrangement joins TRBV7-9 to TRBJ2-5; 7 positions agree with TRBD2. The germline gives CDR1 SEHNR, CDR2 FQNEAQ (reference sequence). Germline trimming cut 2 bases from V and 6 bases from J; bases unmatched to any gene: 9. The length of the CDR3 is 15 residues. This CDR3 reads CASSLTPGLEKTQYF. The CDR3 nucleotides are TGTGCCAGCAGCTTAACCCCTGGACTAGAGAAGACCCAGTACTTC.